This TCR beta chain emerged from a study of cytomegalovirus exposure and HLA in healthy donors. Both 60 Vbeta primers and 13 Jbeta primers went into the PCR. Here immunoSEQ multiplex PCR was the method, and the copy in TCRdb shows in-frame clones only, minus some. The table includes about 140,000 clones, around 80% detected once. J gave up 6 bases and V 2 bases, and 6 bases lay outside the gene matches. Germline values: CDR1 GTSNPN, CDR2 SVGIG (reference sequence). The CDR3 length is 14 residues. The sample was PBMCs. This sequence was found in a man younger than 40 in good health and CMV-seronegative. The chain combines TRBV30 with TRBJ2-7; TRBD2 matches 11 bases. The DNA of the CDR3 is TGTGCCTGGAGTTTTACTAGCGGGAGAACCGAGCAGTACTTC. Its protein product is CAWSFTSGRTEQYF.